This T cell receptor beta chain was identified during a study of identical twins. Notes on the study in general: Weaker excess twin sharing was seen among beta out-of-frame sequences. In zero-insertion analyses, partial confounding could arise from invariant MAIT and iNKT cells. Model-predicted out-of-frame TCR alpha sharing fell below observed values in monozygotic twins.

TCRdb reprocessed the 5' RACE reads via MiXCR and lists one record per CDR3 protein. The sample carries 690,000 or so distinct CDR3 sequences, 8.6% recorded once. Concerning this clonotype: The antigen remains unidentified.

The CDR3 is 13 residues long. Trimming took 5 bases from V and 2 from J; bases not matched to a gene: 2. In germline, CDR1 is SEHNR, CDR2 FQNEAQ (reference sequence). These same data were also listed under a study on yellow fever vaccine responses in identical twins.

The receptor was derived from a woman under 30 in good health. Sequences were obtained from PBMCs. V and J are TRBV7-9 and TRBJ1-2, with 7 bases identical to TRBD1. In DNA, the CDR3 is TGTGCCAGCAGCCACAGGGGCAACTATGGCTACACCTTC. As protein: CASSHRGNYGYTF.